These 18 T cell receptor beta chains came from one sample sequenced in a study of blood T cell repertoires in COVID-19. The table came from immunoSEQ multiplex PCR; TCRdb's copy has only in-frame clones and leaves some out. The sample consists of hundreds of thousands of clones, about 90% of them appearing once. The sequenced sample was peripheral blood. The receptors derive from a woman aged 18 to 35 who had recovered from COVID-19.

V usage is TRBV18 and J usage is TRBJ2-3; D is unclear. Germline V CDR1 and CDR2: KGHSH, LQKENI. This CDR3 spans 14 amino acids. V lost 4 bases, J lost 0 bases, and 8 bases lay in between. This CDR3 is CASSHSTSTDTQYF. As DNA, the CDR3 is TGTGCCAGCTCACACAGTACTAGCACAGATACGCAGTATTTT. The complete variable domain, with remaining parts taken from reference TRBV18 and TRBJ2-3, reads NAGVMQNPRHLVRRRGQEARLRCSPMKGHSHVYWYRQLPEEGLKFMVYLQKENIIDESGMPKERFSAEFPKEGPSILRIQQVVRGDSAAYFCASSHSTSTDTQYFGPGTRLTVL.

The chain has TRBV12-3 or TRBV12-4 and TRBJ1-5; D is unclear. CDR3 length equals 13 residues. V lost 5 bases and J 3 bases, leaving 8 bases between the germline ends. The DNA of the CDR3 is TGTGCCAGCAGTCAACGGTTCAATCAGCCCCAGCATTTT. Translated, it gives CASSQRFNQPQHF.

The table lists this clone with a few counts. V usage is TRBV27 and J usage is TRBJ2-7; TRBD2 matches 7 bases. The ends lost 4 bases at V and 4 bases at J; junction bases unmatched: 10. The CDR3 loop spans 15 amino acids. Germline CDR1 is MNHEY and CDR2 is SMNVEV (reference sequence). In nucleotides, the CDR3 is TGTGCCAGCAGTTATGTGGGGGAGGGCGAGTACGAGCAGTACTTC. Protein: CASSYVGEGEYEQYF.

The chain couples TRBV11-3 to TRBJ1-1, with D unresolved. Per germline, CDR1 SGHNT and CDR2 YENEEA. The germline V and J ends were trimmed by 6 bases and 1 base, with 6 bases remaining between them. There are 12 residues in the CDR3. CDR3 sequence (DNA): TGTGCCAGCAGTTACGGGAACACTGAAGCTTTCTTT. Protein: CASSYGNTEAFF.

The chain is built from TRBV15 and TRBJ2-2; TRBD1 aligns across 9 bases. This CDR3 is built from 14 residues. Looked up from germline, CDR1 is LNHNV and CDR2 is YYDKDF (reference sequence). Unmatched junction bases numbered 4, after V lost 5 bases and J lost 6 bases. CDR3 nucleotide sequence: TGTGCCACCAGCTGGGACAGGGTGGCCGGGGAGCTGTTTTTT. Residues: CATSWDRVAGELFF.

The chain couples TRBV5-1 to TRBJ2-7, with D tentatively TRBD2 (6 bases). The CDR3 spans 14 residues. Deletions cut 4 bases from V and 3 bases from J, with 14 bases between. Germline V gene data show CDR1 as SGHRS and CDR2 as YFSETQ. The CDR3 DNA sequence: TGCGCCAGCAGCCCGGGGGATGGCGGCTACGAGCAGTACTTC. It encodes CASSPGDGGYEQYF. The variable domain in full, with the rest retrieved from reference TRBV5-1 and TRBJ2-7, is KAGVTQTPRYLIKTRGQQVTLSCSPISGHRSVSWYQQTPGQGLQFLFEYFSETQRNKGNFPGRFSGRQFSNSRSEMNVSTLELGDSALYLCASSPGDGGYEQYFGPGTRLTVT.

The gene calls are TRBV2 and TRBJ1-2, with D tentatively TRBD1 (6 bases). V was cut by 1 base and J by 3 bases, with 9 bases left in between. Per the germline V gene, CDR1 is SNHLY and CDR2 is FYNNEI. This CDR3 has 14 amino acids. This CDR3 reads CASSEGRGDYGYTF. Here the CDR3 DNA reads TGTGCCAGCAGTGAAGGCAGGGGCGACTATGGCTACACCTTC.

About this clone: Because it lacks the conserved phenylalanine or tryptophan at the end, this CDR3 is likely a read error. No DNA is shown, since the ends of the CDR3 on it are uncertain; the CDR3 is the one TCRdb lists. This rearrangement joins TRBV7-6 to TRBJ1-1; whether TRBD1, the table's D call, matches the DNA was not checked. Germline CDR1 is SGHVS and CDR2 is FNYEAQ. The CDR3 numbers 8 amino acids, ends counted. CDR3 loop: CASSQGAV.

This clone came up a few times. This chain joins TRBV21-1 and TRBJ1-1; no check of the table's D call, TRBD1, against the DNA was made. TRBV21-1 is classified as a pseudogene. The CDR3 totals 8 residues. The CDR3 region is CGDRIAFF. CDR3 nucleotide sequence: TGTGGGGACAGGATAGCGTTCTTT.

In this sample, this clone turned up a few times. The chain recombines TRBV19 with TRBJ1-1; D possibly corresponds to TRBD1 (6 bases). The V gene's germline CDR1 is LNHDA and CDR2 SQIVND (reference sequence). Trimming took off 7 bases at V and 1 base at J, with 7 bases between the two ends. The CDR3 is 12 amino acids. The chain's CDR3 is CASTGENTEAFF. CDR3 sequence (DNA): TGTGCCAGTACAGGGGAGAACACTGAAGCTTTCTTT.

This clone appeared once. The V gene is TRBV30, the J gene TRBJ2-7; the D gene is possibly TRBD1 (7 bases). The germline gives CDR1 GTSNPN, CDR2 SVGIG (reference sequence). The CDR3 totals 13 residues. Trimming removed 3 bases at V and 2 bases at J, with 11 bases between. The CDR3 DNA is TGTGCCTGGAGGGGGGGACAGACCTACGAGCAGTACTTC. It codes for CAWRGGQTYEQYF.

The chain uses TRBV6-1 and TRBJ1-3, with D uncertain. The CDR3 has 13 residues. The germline V gene encodes CDR1 MNHNS and CDR2 SASEGT. V lost 3 bases to trimming and J lost 7 bases, with 10 bases between them. The CDR3 DNA reads as TGTGCCAGCAGTGAGGACGCGGGCAACACCATATATTTT. Translated, it gives CASSEDAGNTIYF.

This rearrangement joins TRBV4-3 to TRBJ2-1, with 10 nucleotides matching TRBD2. V dropped 0 bases and J dropped 0; count of bases not matched to a gene: 11. CDR3 length equals 20 residues. CDR1 and CDR2 (germline): LGHNA, YSLEER. CDR3 residues: CASSQDLLAGATSSYNEQFF. In nucleotides, the CDR3 is TGCGCCAGCAGCCAAGACCTTCTAGCGGGAGCTACAAGCTCCTACAATGAGCAGTTCTTC.

The CDR3 coding sequence is TGTGCCAGCAGTGTACAGGGATTTCGTTTCAACAATGAGCAGTTCTTC. Its translation is CASSVQGFRFNNEQFF. V gene TRBV6-1 combines with J gene TRBJ2-1, with D possibly TRBD1 on 6 matching bases. Germline V lookup: CDR1 MNHNS, CDR2 SASEGT. The CDR3 has 16 residues. Trimming took 4 bases from V and 5 from J, leaving 18 bases between them.

The gene calls are TRBV11-2 and TRBJ2-1; 8 positions agree with TRBD2. CDR3 size: 15 residues. CDR1 is SGHAT and CDR2 is FQNNGV in the germline V gene. V shed 5 bases and J 5 bases; nucleotides not matched to a gene: 8. CDR3 nucleotide sequence: TGTGCCAGCAGCCCCGGACTAGCAGTGGACAATGAGCAGTTCTTC. It translates to CASSPGLAVDNEQFF.

The CDR3 DNA is TGTGCCAGCAGTGGGGTTAGCGGGAGGCATGAGCAGTTCTTC. Protein sequence: CASSGVSGRHEQFF. This rearrangement joins TRBV2 to TRBJ2-1; 10 bases agree with TRBD2. The CDR3 loop spans 14 amino acids. Germline CDR1 and CDR2: SNHLY and FYNNEI. With 4 bases clipped from V and 8 bases from J, the junction kept 5 bases outside the gene matches.

This clone showed up just once. The genes are TRBV11-3 and TRBJ2-5, with D possibly matching TRBD1 (5 bases). Germline values: CDR1 SGHNT, CDR2 YENEEA. V lost 3 bases and J 2 bases, leaving 16 bases between the germline ends. There are 16 residues in the CDR3. Here the CDR3 DNA reads TGTGCCAGCAGCTTCGGACAATCCTTCCGTCAAGAGACCCAGTACTTC. Amino acids: CASSFGQSFRQETQYF. The whole variable domain, remainder taken from reference TRBV11-3 and TRBJ2-5, is EAGVVQSPRYKIIEKKQPVAFWCNPISGHNTLYWYLQNLGQGPELLIRYENEEAVDDSQLPKDRFSAERLKGVDSTLKIQPAELGDSAVYLCASSFGQSFRQETQYFGPGTRLLVL.

V and J are TRBV7-9 and TRBJ2-7; TRBD2 might be the D (6 bases). The CDR3 has 14 residues. V shed 0 bases and J shed 6 bases, with 12 bases lying between them. Germline lookup yields CDR1 SEHNR and CDR2 FQNEAQ (reference sequence). CDR3 bases: TGTGCCAGCAGCTTAGCGGAGGGAGTCTCCGAGCAGTACTTC. This codes for CASSLAEGVSEQYF.